This TCR beta chain appears in the sequencing data of a study of blood T cells in healthy people across ages. Next came a second PCR, run for 7 to 11 cycles, which used a sample-barcoded 5' primer along with a J-beta primer mix. Each single sample gave us at least 3 million CDR3-containing paired-end reads. TCRdb re-called the 5' RACE reads with MiXCR, one entry per CDR3 protein. The sample includes 980,000 or so distinct CDR3 sequences, around 49% seen only once; the top ten take around 15%. Overall study findings and caveats: The donors' CMV status was not determined, possibly confounding changes in expanded clonotypes. A strong correlation was found between TCR beta diversity and the percentage of naive T cells. Long-lived donors had more naive CD4+ cells and higher diversity than aged donors.

For this clonotype: The antigen is unknown.

The CDR3 has 16 amino acids. Germline lookup yields CDR1 LGHDT and CDR2 YNNKEL (reference sequence). The ends were cut back, 3 bases at V and 2 bases at J, with 17 bases in the middle. This sequence joins TRBV3-1 and TRBJ2-7; possibly TRBD2 for D (6 bases). The sample was blood. This clonotype was sampled from a man aged 25-45 years in good health. CDR3: CASSHGRLDTPYEQYF. DNA for the CDR3: TGTGCCAGCAGCCATGGCAGACTAGATACCCCCTACGAGCAGTACTTC.